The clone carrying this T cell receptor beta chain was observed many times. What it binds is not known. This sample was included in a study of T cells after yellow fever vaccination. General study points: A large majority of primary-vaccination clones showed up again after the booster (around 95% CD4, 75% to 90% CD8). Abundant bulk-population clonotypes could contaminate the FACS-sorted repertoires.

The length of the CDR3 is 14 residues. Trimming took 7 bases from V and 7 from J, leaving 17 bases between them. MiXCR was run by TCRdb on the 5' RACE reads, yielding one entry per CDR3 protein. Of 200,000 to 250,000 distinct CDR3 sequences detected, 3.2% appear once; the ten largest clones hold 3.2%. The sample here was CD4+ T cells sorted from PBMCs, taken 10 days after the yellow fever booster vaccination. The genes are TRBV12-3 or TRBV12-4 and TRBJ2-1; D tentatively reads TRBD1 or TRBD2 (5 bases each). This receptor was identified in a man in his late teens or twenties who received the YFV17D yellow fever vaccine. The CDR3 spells CASIRARGINEQFF. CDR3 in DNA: TGTGCCAGCATCCGTGCCCGGGGCATAAATGAGCAGTTCTTC.